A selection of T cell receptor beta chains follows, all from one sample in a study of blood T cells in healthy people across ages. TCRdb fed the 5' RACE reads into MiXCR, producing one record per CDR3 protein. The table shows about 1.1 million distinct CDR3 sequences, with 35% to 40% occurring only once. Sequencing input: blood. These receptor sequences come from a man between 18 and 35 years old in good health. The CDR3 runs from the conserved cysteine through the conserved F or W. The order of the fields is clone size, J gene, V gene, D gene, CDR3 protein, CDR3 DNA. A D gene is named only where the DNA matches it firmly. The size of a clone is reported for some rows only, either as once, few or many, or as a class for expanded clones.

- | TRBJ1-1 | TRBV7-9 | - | CASSLALQGVVAFF | TGTGCCAGCAGCTTAGCGTTACAGGGAGTTGTAGCTTTCTTT
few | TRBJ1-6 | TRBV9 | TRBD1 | CASSEGQGATSPLHF | TGTGCCAGCAGCGAGGGACAGGGGGCAACTTCACCCCTCCACTTT
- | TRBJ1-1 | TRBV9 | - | CASARGGANTEAFF | TGTGCCAGCGCCCGAGGGGGAGCGAACACTGAAGCTTTCTTT
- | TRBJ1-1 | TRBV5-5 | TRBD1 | CASTHSGTGVNTEAFF | TGTGCCAGCACCCACTCCGGGACAGGGGTGAACACTGAAGCTTTCTTT
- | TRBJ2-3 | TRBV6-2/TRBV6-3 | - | CVSSSGTVGDTQYF | TGTGTCAGCAGTTCCGGGACGGTGGGGGATACGCAGTATTTT
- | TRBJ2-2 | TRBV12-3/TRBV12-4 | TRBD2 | CASRRTSGVTGGELFF | TGTGCCAGCAGACGGACTAGCGGGGTAACGGGCGGGGAGCTGTTTTTT
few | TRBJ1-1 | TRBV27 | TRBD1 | CASSGTGPWTNTEAFF | TGTGCCAGCAGTGGGACAGGGCCTTGGACGAACACTGAAGCTTTCTTT
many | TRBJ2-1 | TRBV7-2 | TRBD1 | CASSLGQGAYNEQFF | TGTGCCAGCAGCTTAGGACAGGGCGCCTACAATGAGCAGTTCTTC
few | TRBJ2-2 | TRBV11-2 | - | CASSLAGTAGTGELFF | TGTGCCAGCAGCTTAGCAGGGACAGCGGGGACCGGGGAGCTGTTTTTT
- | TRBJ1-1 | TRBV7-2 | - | CASSLGVGPLEAFF | TGTGCCAGCAGCTTAGGGGTAGGGCCGCTTGAAGCTTTCTTT
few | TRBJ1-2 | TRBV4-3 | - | CASSQEMSGSGYTF | TGCGCCAGCAGCCAAGAAATGTCGGGGAGCGGCTACACCTTC
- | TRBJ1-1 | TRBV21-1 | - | CASSKEGQGAKAFF | TGTGCCAGCAGCAAAGAGGGACAGGGGGCAAAAGCTTTCTTT
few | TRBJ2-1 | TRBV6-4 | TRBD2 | CASSRDSSGNEQFF | TGTGCCAGCAGTAGGGACTCTAGCGGGAATGAGCAGTTCTTC
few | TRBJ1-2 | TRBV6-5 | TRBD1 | CASSYGQGAWYGYTF | TGTGCCAGCAGTTACGGCCAGGGGGCTTGGTATGGCTACACCTTC
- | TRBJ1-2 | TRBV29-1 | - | CSVAGDFYGYTF | TGCAGCGTTGCAGGGGACTTCTATGGCTACACCTTC
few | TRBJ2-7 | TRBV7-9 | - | CASSLSWGESAYEQYF | TGTGCCAGCAGCTTAAGTTGGGGGGAGAGCGCCTACGAGCAGTACTTC
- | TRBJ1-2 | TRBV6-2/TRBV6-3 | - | CASTVGHRYGYTF | TGTGCCAGCACCGTGGGACACCGTTATGGCTACACCTTC
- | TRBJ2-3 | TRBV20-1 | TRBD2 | CSAPGSGGTDTQYF | TGCAGTGCCCCCGGGAGCGGGGGTACAGATACGCAGTATTTT